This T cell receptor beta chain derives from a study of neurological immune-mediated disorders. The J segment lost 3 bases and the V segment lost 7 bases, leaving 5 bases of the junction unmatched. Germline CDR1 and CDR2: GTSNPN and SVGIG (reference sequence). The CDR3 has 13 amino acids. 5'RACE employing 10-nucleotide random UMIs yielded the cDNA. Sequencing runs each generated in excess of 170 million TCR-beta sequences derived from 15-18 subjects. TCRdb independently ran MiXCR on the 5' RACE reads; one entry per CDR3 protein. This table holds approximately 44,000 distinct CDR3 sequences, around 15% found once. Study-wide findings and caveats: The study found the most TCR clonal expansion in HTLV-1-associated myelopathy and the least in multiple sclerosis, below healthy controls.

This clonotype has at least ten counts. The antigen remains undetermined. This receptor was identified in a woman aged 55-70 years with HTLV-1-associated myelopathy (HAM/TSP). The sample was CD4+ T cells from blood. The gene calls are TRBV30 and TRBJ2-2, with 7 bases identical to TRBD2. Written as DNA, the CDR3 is TGTGCCTACCGGGACTATTACACCGGGGAGCTGTTTTTT. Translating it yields CAYRDYYTGELFF.